This T cell receptor (beta chain) was retrieved from a study of post-analysis software for immune sequencing data. Across the study: Relapsing-remitting, secondary progressive and progressive-relapsing multiple sclerosis courses were included.

This clonotype has only a few counts. Its antigen remains unidentified. Study-level points and caveats: Compared with controls, patients showed significantly lower normalized Chao1 diversity. TRBV segments more frequent in patients than in controls numbered roughly 5 and included TRBV5-6, TRBV5-1 and TRBV20-1.

The V segment lost 10 bases and the J segment 5 bases; nucleotides outside the gene matches: 11. Germline-derived CDR1 and CDR2 are SNHLY and FYNNEI. CDR3 length: 15 amino acids. Presence of unique molecular identifiers characterized the TCR beta cDNA libraries. From the PCR reads, TCRdb called clonotypes with MiXCR, one entry per CDR3 protein. The sample lists hundreds of thousands of distinct CDR3 sequences; about 40% were seen once. Source material: blood. This receptor was obtained from a girl aged 10 to 17 with multiple sclerosis. The chain links TRBV2 to TRBJ2-3; the match to TRBD1 covers 11 bases. Here the CDR3 reads CATLPRDRGIDTQYF. DNA of the CDR3: TGTGCCACCTTGCCCCGGGACAGGGGGATAGATACGCAGTATTTT.